The text below deals with one TCR beta chain. Its antigen is as yet unknown. Of the isolated RNA, all was reverse transcribed, and so the sequenced material was expressed TCRB transcripts. About 3.6 million reads on average were seen across naive, central memory and regulatory T cell samples. TCRdb keeps only in-frame clones here, not all; method: immunoSEQ multiplex PCR. Among roughly 290,000 clones, approximately 15% were seen once, and the ten largest hold more than 0.015%. Germline loops: CDR1 SNHLY, CDR2 FYNNEI. With 7 bases clipped from V and 4 bases from J, the junction kept 4 bases outside the gene matches. CDR3 length equals 13 residues. Around 120 mL of blood, on average, came from one heparinised draw per donor. This entry comes from a study of beta chain features in type 1 diabetes. Study observations and caveats: Moderate yet significant TCRB CDR3 shortening was seen in Type 1 diabetes patients in all four CD4+ subsets. Patients' naive, central memory and Treg TCRB repertoires seemed closer to one another than those of healthy donors.

The origin of this receptor is a man younger than 35 with type 1 diabetes. Sequencing was done on a sample of naive CD4+ T cells from blood. The chain has TRBV2 and TRBJ2-5; TRBD1 agrees at 9 bases. DNA of the CDR3: TGTGCCAGCAATACGGACAGGGGAGAGACCCAGTACTTC. Its protein product is CASNTDRGETQYF.